Included here is one T cell receptor (beta chain) sequence, with context. The record originates from a study of blood T cell repertoires in COVID-19. Study-wide context: The United States, Italy and Spain provided the acute and convalescent COVID-19 samples. T cells, B-cell-depleted T cells, or PBMCs provided the cDNA or gDNA that served as material.

As originally analysed: For nucleated cells, counts were estimated from reference gene primer amplification. Clones were sequenced by immunoSEQ multiplex PCR, and TCRdb holds only the in-frame ones, with some missing. V and J calls and clone size are as listed in that table; D and trimming were resolved from the DNA. This table has approximately 200,000 clones, roughly three quarters appearing once. This receptor was obtained from a man between 60 and 75 years old with active or convalescent COVID-19. The sequenced sample was peripheral blood.

The CDR3: CASSRDSMGTDTQYF. The DNA of the CDR3 is TGCGCCAGCAGCCGGGACTCGATGGGAACAGATACGCAGTATTTT. The rearrangement uses TRBV5-1 and TRBJ2-3; D may be TRBD2 (6 bases). The CDR3 sequence is 15 residues long. In germline, CDR1 is SGHRS, CDR2 YFSETQ. With 4 bases removed from V and 3 bases from J, the gap between germline ends came to 15 bases.